This T cell receptor (beta chain) was captured by sequencing in a study of CD8 T cells in ankylosing spondylitis (dated by TCRdb to 2016 to 2017). A note on the overall study: T cell receptor beta repertoires were profiled in healthy donors and ankylosing spondylitis patients so that disease-linked TCR variants could be found. In total, the full study cohort was made up of roughly 110 healthy donors and 25 ankylosing spondylitis patients. Peripheral blood was sampled, and synovial fluid was additionally collected from ankylosing spondylitis patients.

The data were produced on an Illumina HiSeq 2500. TCR beta libraries were prepared by quantitative 5'-RACE with molecular barcodes. The study's processing was this. To identify disease-linked TCR variants, a new computational method was used, one built on a probabilistic model of VDJ rearrangement. TCRdb's own reprocessing of the public reads used fastp at Q25 and MiXCR and kept productive beta chains. Identical CDR3 protein sequences are pooled into one entry, listed with their most common genes and DNA. TCRdb assigned the V and J calls; the authors' analysis was not used. Across this sample there are about 250,000 distinct CDR3 sequences, with under 35% seen only once. Clones ranked in the top ten supply around 4.2% of the sample. Points the paper makes about the study in general: Blood from ankylosing spondylitis patients appeared to be characterized by a TCR beta motif composed of roughly 8 highly homologous amino acid variants. Some TCR beta motif variants had previously been reported in synovial fluid and blood of reactive arthritis patients, which suggested common disease-initiation mechanisms. The disease-linked clones showed a CD8+ phenotype and occurred at relatively low frequencies in peripheral blood. The disease-linked clones were reported as significantly enriched in matched synovial fluid samples from ankylosing spondylitis patients.

In its sample, this clonotype was seen a few times. The specificity of this receptor is unknown. Base qualities are missing; no much larger clone stands one base away. Taken from cysteine to phenylalanine, the CDR3 has 14 residues. Kept here is only the CDR3 DNA, which spans 42 bases and is read in frame from base 1. CDR1 is given as SGHKS and CDR2 as YYEKEE, both from the germline V gene (reference sequence). V loses 1 base of germline sequence and J loses 0 bases, and the interval between the two ends is 8 bases. Sequences were obtained from blood, either unsorted or a sorted T cell fraction (not recorded which). The receptor comes from a male donor with ankylosing spondylitis or in good health (not recorded which). The chain couples TRBV5-5 to TRBJ2-7; too little of a D gene remains to name it. The nucleotides are TGTGCCAGCAGCTTGCTGCAGGTCTCCTACGAGCAGTACTTC. Its amino acids are CASSLLQVSYEQYF.